The T cell receptor (beta chain) described here comes from a study of cytomegalovirus exposure and HLA in healthy donors. Study information: Unique TCR beta sequences numbering some 110 million came from approximately 180 million T cells in an earlier analysis. Of the donors genotyped, several hundred in all, 75% to 85% fell in the Caucasian-associated ancestry cluster.

PCR amplification relied on 60 Vbeta primers (plus 13 Jbeta primers). The method was immunoSEQ multiplex PCR; TCRdb's version includes in-frame clones alone and lacks a portion of them. Found here are 95,000 to 100,000 clones, approximately 80% of them singletons; the top ten hold under 4%. V was pared by 4 bases and J by 7 bases, with 11 bases of the junction left unmatched. Germline CDR1 reads SGDLS; CDR2 reads YYNGEE. This CDR3 has 15 residues. This sequence joins TRBV9 and TRBJ2-1; 7 bases map to TRBD2. The sample comprised PBMCs. The TCR sequence derives from a female donor in good health and CMV-seropositive. The DNA of the CDR3 is TGTGCCAGCAGCCCCGGGAGGCGGAGGGAAAATGAGCAGTTCTTC. Translating it yields CASSPGRRRENEQFF.